This entry describes one TCR beta chain. This clonotype was detected many times. Its antigen is currently not known. No base quality values were provided; no much bigger clone lies one nucleotide off. V is cut by 0 bases and J by 1 base, and the space between the germline ends is 10 bases. CDR1 and CDR2 (SGHRS, YFSETQ) derive from the germline V gene. Inclusive of the bounding cysteine and phenylalanine, the CDR3 is 15 residues long. Here the CDR3 DNA is all that survives: 45 bases in frame from base 1. Bone marrow was sampled from every patient at the time of active disease. Isolation of bone marrow mononuclear cells was performed by Ficoll-Hypaque density gradient centrifugation. CD138-negative cells were obtained by negative selection after labeling with CD138 magnetic microbeads on a MACS separator, removing myeloma plasma cells. Flow cytometry with CD138 antibodies on an Attune NxT was used to check how pure the isolated cells were. Total RNA was extracted with TRIzol reagent and quantified with a NanoDrop spectrophotometer. Paired RNA-seq and IR-seq were performed on each patient's CD138-negative bone marrow sample.

This sample stems from a study of read filtering for tumor transcriptome and immune sequencing (TCRdb year 2020). Background for the entire study: The cohort was composed of more than 16 male and some 13 female patients, with a mean age of roughly 61 years and an age range of roughly 40 to 85. By revised international staging, roughly 8 patients were R-ISS I, around 15 were R-ISS II and 6 or 7 were R-ISS III. After DNase treatment, whole-transcriptome libraries were prepared with the TruSeq RNA Access Library Prep Kit. TCR-region mapped reads per sample ranged from about 4.05 to 10.27 million with IR-seq versus only about 85 to 1273 with RNA-seq. The study compared TCR repertoires from targeted immune repertoire sequencing and bulk whole-transcriptome sequencing run on the same bone marrow samples. One of the main goals was to work out a read-filtering strategy for immune repertoire data, in particular whether clonotypes backed by only a single read should be removed.

Overall study outcomes, separate from this receptor: Single-read clonotypes made up roughly 82% of clonotypes but only approximately 3.2% of total reads in IR-seq, compared with approximately 75% of clonotypes and 44.6% of reads in RNA-seq. The correlation between IR-seq and RNA-seq shared clonotype proportions was increased by removal of single-read clonotypes. Compared with RNA-seq, IR-seq captured clonotypes at much higher depth and more reliably, and a smaller IR-seq throughput was enough to identify most shared clonotypes. The sorted CD138-negative fraction was not purified T cells but a mixed bone marrow immune population.

Starting from about 400 ng RNA, TCR libraries were constructed with the Immunoverse kit using molecular barcoded adaptors that cover the alpha/delta and beta/gamma chains. TCR library preparation was performed with the same RNA that was used for transcriptome sequencing. Sequencing of the TCR libraries was done on an Illumina HiSeq 4000 with 2 x 150 cycles. The original pipeline was this. With MiXCR, TCR reads were aligned to human V, D, J and C references and assembled into CDR3 clonotypes, with quality filtering and error correction included. The tcR package in R was used for analysis of clonotype counts and gene usage diversity. Raw mapping reads were checked after the RNA-seq reads had been mapped by STAR aligner version 2.5.3a onto the human GRCh37 genome. To test how sequencing depth affected the clonotypes detected, IR-seq fastq files were randomly downsampled with Seqtk 1.3. TCRdb handled the public reads itself, with Q25 trimming in fastp and clone calling in MiXCR, and kept productive beta chains. Rows are unified per CDR3 protein, each entry keeping the most common DNA and genes. For this entry, the V and J calls and clone size follow TCRdb and not the study's own pipeline. The sample has 60,000 or so distinct CDR3 sequences on record, about 19% of them singletons. The ten biggest clones cover 11% of the sample.

Sequencing was done on a sample of a population of CD138-negative cells sorted from bone marrow. Interpreted using the paper, the cell subset or site label stands for: bone marrow mononuclear cells depleted of CD138+ plasma/myeloma cells by negative magnetic selection. This TCR was recovered from a donor older than 35 with multiple myeloma. The V gene is TRBV5-1 and the J gene is TRBJ2-5, with TRBD1 as a weak D call on 6 bases. The CDR3 loop reads CASSLDGQLQETQYF. The DNA is as follows: TGCGCCAGCAGCTTGGATGGACAGCTCCAAGAGACCCAGTACTTC.